Following are 25 T cell receptor beta chains from one sample sequenced in a study of shared clonotypes between healthy human individuals. The method was immunoSEQ multiplex PCR; TCRdb's version includes in-frame clones alone and lacks a portion of them. This sample carries around 300,000 clones, about nine tenths of them seen once, and the ten largest clones take roughly 17%. Sequenced: memory CD8+ T cells sorted from blood. Indicated subset: CD45RO+ cells pooled with CCR7-negative TemRA cells. These receptors originate from a young man in good health.

The rearrangement uses TRBV2 and TRBJ2-2; 10 nucleotides align to TRBD2. Germline V CDR1 and CDR2: SNHLY, FYNNEI. Trimming cost V 6 bases and J 7 bases; bases outside gene matches: 20. The CDR3 sequence is 19 residues long. CDR3 sequence (DNA): TGTGCCAGCAGCCCCCTGCGGGGAGCGGGGGGGCATCAGGACGGGGAGCTGTTTTTT. Translation gives CASSPLRGAGGHQDGELFF.

This rearrangement joins TRBV7-6 to TRBJ2-3, with a possible D match to TRBD2 (6 bases). Trimming stripped 5 bases from V and 5 bases from J, with 20 bases between. The CDR3 has 16 residues. Germline V gives CDR1 SGHVS, CDR2 FNYEAQ. The DNA of the CDR3 is TGTGCCAGCAGCCCGGGGGACCGCCCTGGGGGAGATACGCAGTATTTT. Amino acids: CASSPGDRPGGDTQYF.

The chain couples TRBV5-1 to TRBJ1-3, with 9 bases aligning to TRBD1. The CDR3 spans 17 residues. CDR1 and CDR2 from the germline V gene are SGHRS and YFSETQ. The V and J ends lost 4 bases and 0 bases, in that order; junction bases with no gene match: 8. The CDR3 sequence is CASSGTGSESSGNTIYF. The CDR3 DNA sequence: TGCGCCAGCAGCGGGACAGGGTCGGAGAGCTCTGGAAACACCATATATTTT.

The J gene is TRBJ1-1, the V gene TRBV18, with TRBD1 identical over 8 bases. The CDR3 runs 15 residues. The trim removed 2 bases at V and 4 bases at J, leaving 6 bases unmatched. CDR1 is KGHSH, CDR2 LQKENI, per germline. CDR3 bases: TGTGCCAGCTCACCAAATCAGGGGGCGCGCACTGAAGCTTTCTTT. Its protein product is CASSPNQGARTEAFF.

This clone has only one observation. The chain employs TRBV10-3 and TRBJ2-1; 8 bases are shared with TRBD1. CDR3 size: 15 residues. CDR1 and CDR2 (germline): ENHRY, SYGVKD. The V gene end was trimmed by 1 base and the J gene end by 7 bases; junction bases not matched to a gene: 6. The CDR3 sequence: CAISELGQGRNEQFF. The CDR3 nucleotides read TGTGCCATCAGTGAGTTAGGACAGGGAAGGAATGAGCAGTTCTTC.

The chain uses TRBV13 and TRBJ2-6, with 13 bases fitting TRBD2. The ends lost 5 bases at V and 0 bases at J; junction bases unmatched: 4. The germline V gene encodes CDR1 PRHDT and CDR2 FYEKMQ (reference sequence). This CDR3 comprises 18 residues. CDR3 region: CASSARLAGGSGANVLTF. The CDR3, as DNA: TGTGCCAGCAGCGCTAGACTAGCGGGGGGCTCTGGGGCCAACGTCCTGACTTTC.

This chain joins TRBV7-9 and TRBJ2-7, with D hard to call. With 4 bases removed from V and 5 bases from J, the gap between germline ends came to 9 bases. Germline CDR1 SEHNR, CDR2 FQNEAQ (reference sequence). The CDR3 has 12 residues. The CDR3 loop reads CASSYRPHEQYF. CDR3 nucleotides: TGTGCCAGCAGCTATAGACCCCACGAGCAGTACTTC.

CDR3 in amino acids: CASSPRGTGGFGEQFF. In DNA form, the CDR3 reads TGTGCCAGCAGCCCCCGGGGGACAGGGGGATTCGGGGAGCAGTTCTTC. This sequence joins TRBV9 and TRBJ2-1, with TRBD1 identical over 11 bases. The trim removed 4 bases at V and 10 bases at J, leaving 13 bases unmatched. The CDR3 sequence is 16 residues long. Germline V gives CDR1 SGDLS, CDR2 YYNGEE. Combining the CDR3 with reference TRBV9 and TRBJ2-1 gives the whole variable domain DSGVTQTPKHLITATGQRVTLRCSPRSGDLSVYWYQQSLDQGLQFLIQYYNGEERAKGNILERFSAQQFPDLHSELNLSSLELGDSALYFCASSPRGTGGFGEQFFGPGTRLTVL.

The chain employs TRBV18 and TRBJ2-5; no clear D gene. Germline CDR1 is KGHSH and CDR2 is LQKENI. The CDR3 runs to 14 residues. With 6 bases removed from V and 2 bases from J, the gap between germline ends came to 13 bases. CDR3 nucleotide sequence: TGTGCCAGCTCCCGCCCGGACGGGCAAGAGACCCAGTACTTC. Encoded protein: CASSRPDGQETQYF.

V usage is TRBV27 and J usage is TRBJ1-1; a weak D match, TRBD1 (5 bases). V gave up 2 bases and J gave up 5 bases, with 12 bases separating them. Germline V gene sequence: CDR1 MNHEY, CDR2 SMNVEV (reference sequence). This CDR3 region has 14 residues. DNA for the CDR3: TGTGCCAGCAGTTTAGAGGGGAGGTGGACTGAAGCTTTCTTT. Translation gives CASSLEGRWTEAFF.

The chain has TRBV6-1 and TRBJ2-1, with D uncertain. The germline V and J ends were trimmed by 0 bases and 7 bases, with 16 bases remaining between them. This CDR3 has 16 amino acids. Germline lookup yields CDR1 MNHNS and CDR2 SASEGT. The CDR3 region has the DNA TGTGCCAGCAGTGAAGCATGGGTGGCCGGGCGGAATGAGCAGTTCTTC. Translated: CASSEAWVAGRNEQFF.

This clone was recorded at least ten times. The CDR3 nucleotides read TGCGCCAGCAGCTTGGGAAACTTACAGACAGTCAGCTCCTACGAGCAGTACTTC. This translates into CASSLGNLQTVSSYEQYF. V gene TRBV5-1 combines with J gene TRBJ2-7; maybe TRBD1 (5 bases). V was cut by 0 bases and J by 0 bases, with 19 bases left in between. The CDR3 loop spans 18 amino acids. The germline gives CDR1 SGHRS, CDR2 YFSETQ.

This sequence joins TRBV2 and TRBJ2-7, with D possibly matching TRBD2 (6 bases). Deletions cut 6 bases from V and 3 bases from J, with 15 bases between. This CDR3 region has 14 residues. Looked up from germline, CDR1 is SNHLY and CDR2 is FYNNEI. The CDR3 loop reads CASRRAGGIYEQYF. The CDR3 nucleotides are TGTGCCAGCAGGAGAGCGGGCGGCATCTACGAGCAGTACTTC.

The V call is TRBV7-8, the J call TRBJ2-7; tentative D call: TRBD1 (6 bases). The CDR3 runs to 15 residues. Looked up from germline, CDR1 is SGHVS and CDR2 is FQNEAQ. The V end lost 3 bases, the J end lost 1 base, and 13 bases lay between the germline ends. For the CDR3, the DNA is TGTGCCAGCAGCTTTGGAGGCAGGGGATCCTACGAGCAGTACTTC. This sequence encodes CASSFGGRGSYEQYF. Full variable domain (missing parts from reference TRBV7-8 and TRBJ2-7): GAGVSQSPRYKVAKRGQDVALRCDPISGHVSLFWYQQALGQGPEFLTYFQNEAQLDKSGLPSDRFFAERPEGSVSTLKIQRTQQEDSAVYLCASSFGGRGSYEQYFGPGTRLTVT.

Many counts were recorded for this clone. This rearrangement joins TRBV9 to TRBJ1-6; 11 positions match TRBD1. Germline CDR1 reads SGDLS; CDR2 reads YYNGEE. The CDR3 loop spans 15 amino acids. V lost 7 bases and J lost 7; bases outside the gene matches: 7. CDR3 residues: CASGGTGGNNSPLHF. CDR3 DNA: TGTGCCAGCGGAGGGACAGGGGGAAACAATTCACCCCTCCACTTT.

In its sample, this clone was seen a few times. This rearrangement joins TRBV5-1 to TRBJ2-1, with a tentative D call TRBD2 (6 bases). Trimming removed 0 bases from V and 1 base from J, with 8 bases in between. The germline V gene has CDR1 SGHRS and CDR2 YFSETQ. There are 15 residues in the CDR3. The CDR3 region has the DNA TGCGCCAGCAGCTTGGAGGGGAGGTCCTACAATGAGCAGTTCTTC. Its translation is CASSLEGRSYNEQFF.

The genes are TRBV4-1 and TRBJ2-2; a weak D match, TRBD1 (6 bases). The germline CDR1 and CDR2 sequences are MGHRA and YSYEKL. The CDR3 runs 15 residues. Trimming stripped 0 bases from V and 6 bases from J, with 11 bases between. The CDR3 region is CASSQERGHAGELFF. CDR3 coding DNA: TGCGCCAGCAGCCAAGAGAGGGGACATGCCGGGGAGCTGTTTTTT.

The rearrangement uses TRBV6-5 and TRBJ1-5; no definite D call. V shed 5 bases and J shed 6 bases, with 11 bases lying between them. CDR1 MNHEY and CDR2 SVGAGI come from the germline V gene. The CDR3 consists of 13 residues. CDR3: CASSPIGGQPQHF. The CDR3 DNA is TGTGCCAGCAGTCCGATAGGCGGTCAGCCCCAGCATTTT.

The chain has TRBV7-9 and TRBJ2-4; the match to TRBD1 covers 8 bases. CDR1 SEHNR and CDR2 FQNEAQ come from the germline V gene (reference sequence). After removal of 4 bases from V and 13 bases from J, the junction contained 6 bases not matched to a gene. The CDR3 runs to 12 residues. CDR3 residues: CASSSQGADQYF. In DNA form, the CDR3 reads TGTGCCAGCAGCTCTCAGGGGGCCGACCAGTACTTC.

The chain joins TRBV10-3 to TRBJ1-1; D gene uncertain. This CDR3 region has 14 residues. The germline V and J ends were trimmed by 5 bases and 12 bases, with 22 bases remaining between them. Germline loops: CDR1 ENHRY, CDR2 SYGVKD. The CDR3 protein is CAISSGHWEGRPFF. The CDR3, as DNA: TGTGCCATCAGTTCGGGCCATTGGGAGGGTAGGCCTTTCTTT.

This chain uses TRBV6-5 with TRBJ1-1; D uncertain. This CDR3 has 13 residues. Trimming took 5 bases from V and 2 from J, leaving 9 bases between them. Per germline, CDR1 MNHEY and CDR2 SVGAGI. This chain's CDR3 is CASSPTFNTEAFF. As DNA, the CDR3 is TGTGCCAGCAGTCCCACCTTCAACACTGAAGCTTTCTTT.

J is TRBJ1-1 and V is TRBV30; D is undetermined. The CDR3 consists of 12 residues. Germline V lookup: CDR1 GTSNPN, CDR2 SVGIG (reference sequence). V lost 0 bases and J lost 0, with 2 bases in between. The CDR3 coding sequence is TGTGCCTGGAGTGTCGTGAACACTGAAGCTTTCTTT. Its translation: CAWSVVNTEAFF.

About this clone itself: Other DNA variants within this sample encode the same CDR3. This sequence joins TRBV2 and TRBJ2-7; TRBD1 might be the D (6 bases). The CDR3 has 15 amino acids. The ends were cut back, 3 bases at V and 0 bases at J, with 12 bases in the middle. The germline V gene encodes CDR1 SNHLY and CDR2 FYNNEI. This CDR3 is CASSDPGTSSYEQYF. In nucleotides, the CDR3 is TGTGCCAGCAGTGACCCCGGGACAAGCTCCTACGAGCAGTACTTC.

The chain employs TRBV27 and TRBJ2-7; no clear D gene. CDR1 and CDR2 (germline): MNHEY, SMNVEV (reference sequence). V was shortened by 3 bases and J by 0 bases, with 12 bases between the two germline ends. The CDR3 runs 15 residues. As DNA, the CDR3 is TGTGCCAGCAGTTTTAGGACGGTGAGCTCCTACGAGCAGTACTTC. This codes for CASSFRTVSSYEQYF.

This chain connects TRBV11-3 to TRBJ2-2; D not certain. CDR1 and CDR2 (germline): SGHNT, YENEEA. Trimming cost V 1 base and J 6 bases, with 3 bases left between them. The CDR3 is 12 residues long. The CDR3 loop is CASSLGPGELFF. CDR3 sequence (DNA): TGTGCCAGCAGCTTAGGCCCCGGGGAGCTGTTTTTT.